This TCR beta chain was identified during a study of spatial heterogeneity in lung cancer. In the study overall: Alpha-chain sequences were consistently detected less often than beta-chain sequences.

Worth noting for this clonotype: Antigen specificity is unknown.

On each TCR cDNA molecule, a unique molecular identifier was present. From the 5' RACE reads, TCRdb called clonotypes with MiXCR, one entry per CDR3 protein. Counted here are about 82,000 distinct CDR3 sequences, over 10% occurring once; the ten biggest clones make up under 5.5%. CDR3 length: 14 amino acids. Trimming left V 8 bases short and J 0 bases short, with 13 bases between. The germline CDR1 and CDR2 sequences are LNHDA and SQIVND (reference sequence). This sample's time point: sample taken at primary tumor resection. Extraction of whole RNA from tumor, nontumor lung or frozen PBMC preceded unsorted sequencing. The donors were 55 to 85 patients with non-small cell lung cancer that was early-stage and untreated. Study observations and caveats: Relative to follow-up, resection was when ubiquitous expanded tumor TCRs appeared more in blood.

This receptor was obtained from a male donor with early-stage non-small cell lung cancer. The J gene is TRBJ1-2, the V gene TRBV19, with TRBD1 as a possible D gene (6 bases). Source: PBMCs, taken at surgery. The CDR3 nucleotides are TGTGCCAGTCGGCCGGGACATACTAACTATGGCTACACCTTC. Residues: CASRPGHTNYGYTF.